Detailed here is one T cell receptor (beta chain). The germline CDR1 and CDR2 sequences are SGHDT and YYEEEE. V shed 3 bases and J shed 1 base, with 16 bases lying between them. There are 16 residues in the CDR3. The sample belongs to a study of control samples from healthy donors and cancer patients. Generated by immunoSEQ multiplex PCR, the TCRdb table keeps only in-frame clones and is missing some. The profile shows about 270,000 clones, about four fifths of them singletons. The V call is TRBV5-6, the J call TRBJ1-1, with D possibly TRBD1 on 5 matching bases. This TCR was sampled from a woman aged 55-69 years with lung cancer. Sequencing used PBMCs. The CDR3 is CASSSRGGEKNTEAFF. CDR3 in DNA: TGTGCCAGCAGCTCACGGGGCGGGGAGAAGAACACTGAAGCTTTCTTT.